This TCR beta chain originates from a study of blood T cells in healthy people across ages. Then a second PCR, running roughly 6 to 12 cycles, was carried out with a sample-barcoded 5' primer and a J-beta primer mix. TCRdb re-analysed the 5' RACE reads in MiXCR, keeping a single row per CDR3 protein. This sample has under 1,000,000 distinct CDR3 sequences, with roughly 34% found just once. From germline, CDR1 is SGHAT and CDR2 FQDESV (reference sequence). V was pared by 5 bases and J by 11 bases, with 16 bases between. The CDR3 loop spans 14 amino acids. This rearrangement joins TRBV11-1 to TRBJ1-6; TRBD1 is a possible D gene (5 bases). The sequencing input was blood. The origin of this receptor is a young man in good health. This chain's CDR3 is CASSPGTVAAPLHF. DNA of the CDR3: TGTGCCAGCAGCCCGGGGACCGTGGCAGCACCCCTCCACTTT.